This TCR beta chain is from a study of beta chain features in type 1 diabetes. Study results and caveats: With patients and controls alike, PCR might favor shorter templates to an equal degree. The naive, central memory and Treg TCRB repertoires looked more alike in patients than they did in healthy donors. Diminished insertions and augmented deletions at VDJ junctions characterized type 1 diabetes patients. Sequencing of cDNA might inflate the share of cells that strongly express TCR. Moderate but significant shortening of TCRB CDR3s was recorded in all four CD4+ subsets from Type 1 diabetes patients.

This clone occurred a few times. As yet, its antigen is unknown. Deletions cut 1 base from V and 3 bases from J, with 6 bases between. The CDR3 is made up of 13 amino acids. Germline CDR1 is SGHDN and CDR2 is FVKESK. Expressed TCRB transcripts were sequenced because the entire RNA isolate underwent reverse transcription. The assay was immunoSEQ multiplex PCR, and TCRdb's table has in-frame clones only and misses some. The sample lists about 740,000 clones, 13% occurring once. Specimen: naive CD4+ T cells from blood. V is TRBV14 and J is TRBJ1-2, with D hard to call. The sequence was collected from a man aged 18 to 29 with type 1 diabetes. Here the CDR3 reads CASSQVPDYGYTF. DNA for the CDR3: TGTGCCAGCAGCCAAGTACCGGACTATGGCTACACCTTC. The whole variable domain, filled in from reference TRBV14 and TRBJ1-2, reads EAGVTQFPSHSVIEKGQTVTLRCDPISGHDNLYWYRRVMGKEIKFLLHFVKESKQDESGMPNNRFLAERTGGTYSTLKVQPAELEDSGVYFCASSQVPDYGYTFGSGTRLTVV.